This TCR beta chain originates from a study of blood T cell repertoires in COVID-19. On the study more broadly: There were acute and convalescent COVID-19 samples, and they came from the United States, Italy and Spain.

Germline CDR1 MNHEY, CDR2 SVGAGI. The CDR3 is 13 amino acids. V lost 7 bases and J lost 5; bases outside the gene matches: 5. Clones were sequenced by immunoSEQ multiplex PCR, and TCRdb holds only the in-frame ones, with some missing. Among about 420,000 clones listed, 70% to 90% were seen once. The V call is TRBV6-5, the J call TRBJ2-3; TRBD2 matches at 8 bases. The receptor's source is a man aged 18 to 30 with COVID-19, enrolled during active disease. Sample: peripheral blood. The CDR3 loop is CASTAGGGDTQYF. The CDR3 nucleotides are TGTGCCAGCACGGCGGGAGGAGGAGATACGCAGTATTTT.